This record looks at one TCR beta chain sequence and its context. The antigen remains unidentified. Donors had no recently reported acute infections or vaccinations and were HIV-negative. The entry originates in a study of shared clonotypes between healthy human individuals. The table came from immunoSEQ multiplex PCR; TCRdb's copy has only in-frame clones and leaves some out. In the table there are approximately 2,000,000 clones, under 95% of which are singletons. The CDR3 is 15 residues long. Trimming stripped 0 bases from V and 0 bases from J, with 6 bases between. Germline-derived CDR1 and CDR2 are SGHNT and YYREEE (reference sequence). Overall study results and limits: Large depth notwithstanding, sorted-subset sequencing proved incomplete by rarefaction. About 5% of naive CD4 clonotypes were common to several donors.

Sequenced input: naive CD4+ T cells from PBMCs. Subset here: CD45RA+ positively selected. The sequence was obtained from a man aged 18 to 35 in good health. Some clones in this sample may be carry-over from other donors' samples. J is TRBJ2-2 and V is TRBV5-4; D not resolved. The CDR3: CASSLGDPNTGELFF. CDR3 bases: TGTGCCAGCAGCTTGGGCGACCCGAACACCGGGGAGCTGTTTTTT.